Reported below is one TCR beta chain. Using immunoSEQ multiplex PCR, the repertoire was profiled, and TCRdb retains in-frame clones only, with some absent. This table holds about 37,000 clones, 60% to 80% found once. This sample is drawn from a study of OX40 agonist ivuxolimab in advanced cancers. The sample was CD4+ or CD8+ T cells sorted from blood, taken in a trial of the OX40 agonist ivuxolimab. The source is an adult with an advanced solid tumor such as melanoma, head and neck, liver or kidney cancer.

The CDR3 spells CAIGRNTGVVNEQFF. The CDR3 bases are TGTGCCATCGGGAGGAACACGGGAGTGGTCAATGAGCAGTTCTTC. The chain joins TRBV10-3 to TRBJ2-1, with a weak D call TRBD2 (6 bases). The ends were cut back, 8 bases at V and 6 bases at J, with 20 bases in the middle. Germline loops: CDR1 ENHRY, CDR2 SYGVKD. The CDR3 has 15 residues.